The following is a T cell receptor (beta chain) sequence with its context. As yet, its antigen is unknown. The data are from a study of shared clonotypes between healthy human individuals. Study-level background: CD4 naive cells filled three plates per donor, CD4 memory three, CD8 naive two and CD8 memory one.

Study-wide results and limits: About 5% of naive CD4 clonotypes were shared across a handful of donors.

CDR3 size: 18 residues. CDR1 SGHVS and CDR2 FNYEAQ come from the germline V gene. V was cut by 4 bases and J by 5 bases, with 26 bases left in between. Assay used: immunoSEQ multiplex PCR; TCRdb lists only in-frame clones, some missing. The table shows about 2.4 million clones, with over 85% occurring only once. The TCR originated in a man between 18 and 35 years old in good health. Some clones in this sample may be carry-over from other donors' samples. V and J are TRBV7-6 and TRBJ1-1; tentatively, D is TRBD1 (6 bases). The sequenced material came from naive CD4+ T cells from PBMCs. Described subset: CD45RA+ positively selected. CDR3 nucleotide sequence: TGTGCCAGCAGCTCGCGACAGGATGGCCTGTATGTGGGGACTGAAGCTTTCTTT. This translates into CASSSRQDGLYVGTEAFF.